These 22 T cell receptor beta chains were all obtained from the same sample, sequenced in a study of regulatory T cells in long-lasting Graves disease. The time point: persistent/refractory GD, antithyroid drugs over 5 years with positive TRAb. The TCR library was made from RNA that had been extracted from PBMCs in TRIzol. CDR3 regions were amplified by Arm-PCR using iRepertoire HTBI primers to build TCR beta libraries. TCRdb re-analysed the multiplex PCR reads in MiXCR, keeping a single row per CDR3 protein. The data hold approximately 360,000 distinct CDR3 sequences, with 23% observed a single time. This material consisted of peripheral blood mononuclear cells (PBMCs), taken when the disease was refractory, from a patient treated with antithyroid drugs. The origin of the receptors is a woman in her thirties or forties with Graves disease.

This clonotype appeared a single time. A much bigger clone sits one base away, suggesting this may be a read error. The chain has TRBV28 and TRBJ1-1; D is possibly TRBD1 (5 bases). The CDR3 runs to 15 residues. V was clipped by 8 bases and J by 4 bases, with 20 bases between them. Looked up from germline, CDR1 is MDHEN and CDR2 is SYDVKM. The DNA of the CDR3 is TGTGCCAGCGGTCCACAACTGAGGGGCCCCACTGAAGCTTTCTTT. Translated, it gives CASGPQLRGPTEAFF.

This clonotype was counted at least ten times. The CDR3 nucleotides are TGTGCCAGCAGTCACAGACCGGGACAGAGGGCCTACGAGCAGTACTTC. The encoded protein is CASSHRPGQRAYEQYF. This rearrangement joins TRBV12-3 or TRBV12-4 to TRBJ2-7; TRBD1 matches at 7 bases. V was clipped by 5 bases and J by 2 bases; unmatched bases: 12. The CDR3 sequence is 16 residues long.

The CDR3 sequence is CAQQRLGGEQYF. The CDR3 DNA sequence: TGTGCCCAACAGAGACTAGGGGGCGAGCAGTACTTC. The gene calls are TRBV7-9 and TRBJ2-5; D tentatively fits TRBD1 or TRBD2 (6 bases each). The last part of the DNA fits TRBJ2-7 better; the J call may be wrong. In germline, CDR1 is SEHNR, CDR2 FQNEAQ (reference sequence). This CDR3 contains 12 residues.

The chain is built from TRBV7-2 and TRBJ2-7, with D perhaps TRBD2 (5 bases). The V end was cut by 1 base, the J end by 5 bases, with 12 bases between. This CDR3 has 14 amino acids. Germline V lookup: CDR1 SGHTA, CDR2 FQGNSA. As DNA, the CDR3 is TGTGCCAGCAGCTTAGACCCTAGCAGTAACGAGCAGTACTTC. Its protein is CASSLDPSSNEQYF.

This clonotype showed up many times. This chain uses TRBV28 with TRBJ1-4; maybe TRBD1 (6 bases). Per the germline V gene, CDR1 is MDHEN and CDR2 is SYDVKM. The CDR3 length is 14 residues. Trimming removed 6 bases from V and 5 bases from J, with 13 bases in between. CDR3 protein: CASSQGGANEKLFF. The CDR3 region has the DNA TGTGCCAGCAGCCAAGGGGGGGCGAATGAAAAACTGTTTTTT.

The CDR3 sequence is CASSQPATGTEGYTF. The CDR3 region has the DNA TGTGCCAGCAGCCAACCTGCCACCGGGACCGAAGGCTACACCTTC. The rearrangement joins TRBV16 to TRBJ1-2; a weak D match, TRBD1 (5 bases). The V end was cut by 2 bases, the J end by 8 bases, with 18 bases between. Germline V gene sequence: CDR1 KGHSY, CDR2 FQNENV. The CDR3 length is 15 residues.

This sequence joins TRBV3-1 and TRBJ1-5; tentatively, D is TRBD1 (5 bases). The length of the CDR3 is 13 residues. V lost 1 base and J 8 bases, leaving 9 bases between the germline ends. Germline CDR1 is LGHDT and CDR2 is YNNKEL (reference sequence). CDR3 loop: CASSQGGREPQHF. The CDR3 nucleotides are TGTGCCAGCAGCCAAGGGGGGAGGGAGCCCCAGCATTTT. Full variable domain (rest looked up from reference TRBV3-1 and TRBJ1-5): DTAVSQTPKYLVTQMGNDKSIKCEQNLGHDTMYWYKQDSKKFLKIMFSYNNKELIINETVPNRFSPKSPDKAHLNLHINSLELGDSAVYFCASSQGGREPQHFGDGTRLSIL.

The V and J genes are TRBV12-3 or TRBV12-4 and TRBJ1-3; D is ambiguous. The CDR3 spans 14 residues. V was trimmed by 6 bases and J by 0 bases, leaving 9 bases between them. For the CDR3, the DNA is TGTGCCAGCAGCAAAGCAGGCTCTGGAAACACCATATATTTT. Its protein is CASSKAGSGNTIYF.

Ten or more counts support this clonotype. J is TRBJ1-4 and V is TRBV6-5, with D perhaps matching TRBD1 (5 bases). CDR3 size: 16 residues. Trimming took 1 base from V and 5 from J, leaving 14 bases between them. CDR1 is MNHEY and CDR2 is SVGAGI in the germline V gene. CDR3 sequence reads: CASSYYAGNGNEKLFF. As DNA, the CDR3 is TGTGCCAGCAGTTACTACGCAGGGAATGGAAATGAAAAACTGTTTTTT.

This rearrangement joins TRBV3-1 to TRBJ1-6; no firm D call. Germline CDR1 is LGHDT and CDR2 is YNNKEL (reference sequence). The CDR3 covers 16 residues. The germline V and J ends were trimmed by 0 bases and 6 bases, with 12 bases remaining between them. This CDR3 reads CASSQEAGGGNSPLHF. The CDR3 DNA follows: TGTGCCAGCAGCCAAGAAGCAGGAGGAGGTAATTCACCCCTCCACTTT. The entire variable domain, with the rest obtained from reference TRBV3-1 and TRBJ1-6, is as follows: DTAVSQTPKYLVTQMGNDKSIKCEQNLGHDTMYWYKQDSKKFLKIMFSYNNKELIINETVPNRFSPKSPDKAHLNLHINSLELGDSAVYFCASSQEAGGGNSPLHFGNGTRLTVT.

This clonotype was counted many times. The chain uses TRBV12-3 or TRBV12-4 and TRBJ2-5; unclear D gene. V gave up 3 bases and J gave up 4 bases, with 12 bases separating them. The CDR3 is 14 amino acids. The CDR3 DNA is TGTGCCAGCAGTTTTGACCCCGGCGGAGAGACCCAGTACTTC. Protein sequence: CASSFDPGGETQYF.

This clonotype was picked up a small number of times. V and J are TRBV30 and TRBJ1-2, with D unclear. Germline V gene lookup returns CDR1 GTSNPN and CDR2 SVGIG (reference sequence). The CDR3 contains 10 residues. Trimming left V 1 base short and J 5 bases short, with 2 bases between. CDR3 in DNA: TGTGCCTGGAGTGGTTATGGCTACACCTTC. Amino acid sequence: CAWSGYGYTF.

In this sample, this clonotype turned up a few times. J is TRBJ2-5 and V is TRBV20-1; D remains ambiguous. The ends were cut back, 6 bases at V and 0 bases at J, with 8 bases in the middle. The CDR3 has 12 residues. Germline V gives CDR1 DFQATT, CDR2 SNEGSKA (reference sequence). The CDR3 region is CSAPAYQETQYF. CDR3 nucleotide sequence: TGCAGTGCGCCGGCGTACCAAGAGACCCAGTACTTC.

The rearrangement uses TRBV7-9 and TRBJ1-2, with D hard to call. Germline lookup yields CDR1 SEHNR and CDR2 FQNEAQ (reference sequence). The CDR3 extends over 12 amino acids. V dropped 9 bases and J dropped 3 bases, with 11 bases sitting between them. Here the CDR3 DNA reads TGTGCCAGTTCAAGACGGGACTATGGCTACACCTTC. Translated: CASSRRDYGYTF. The entire variable domain, with the rest obtained from reference TRBV7-9 and TRBJ1-2, is as follows: DTGVSQNPRHKITKRGQNVTFRCDPISEHNRLYWYRQTLGQGPEFLTYFQNEAQLEKSRLLSDRFSAERPKGSFSTLEIQRTEQGDSAMYLCASSRRDYGYTFGSGTRLTVV.

In its sample, this clonotype was seen many times. The rearrangement uses TRBV11-2 and TRBJ1-1; D not resolved. Germline-derived CDR1 and CDR2 are SGHAT and FQNNGV. The CDR3 length is 13 residues. The germline V and J ends were trimmed by 3 bases and 5 bases, with 10 bases remaining between them. The CDR3 coding sequence is TGTGCCAGCAGCTTGTACGGGCGGACTGAAGCTTTCTTT. Its protein is CASSLYGRTEAFF. Using reference TRBV11-2 and TRBJ1-1 for the parts outside the CDR3, the full variable domain is EAGVAQSPRYKIIEKRQSVAFWCNPISGHATLYWYQQILGQGPKLLIQFQNNGVVDDSQLPKDRFSAERLKGVDSTLKIQPAKLEDSAVYLCASSLYGRTEAFFGQGTRLTVV.

This clonotype showed up many times. The J gene is TRBJ2-5, the V gene TRBV7-2; 9 bases fit TRBD2. Per the germline V gene, CDR1 is SGHTA and CDR2 is FQGNSA. V lost 2 bases, J lost 5 bases, and 9 bases stayed unmatched. This CDR3 is 16 amino acids long. CDR3 region: CASSLRASGIAETQYF. Written as DNA, the CDR3 is TGTGCCAGCAGCTTACGGGCTAGCGGGATAGCCGAGACCCAGTACTTC.

The chain joins TRBV11-2 to TRBJ1-2, with no clear D. CDR1 SGHAT and CDR2 FQNNGV come from the germline V gene. Between the trimmed V and J ends, which lost 4 bases and 2 bases, there was a span of 8 bases. The CDR3 spans 13 residues. The CDR3 protein is CASSSDKNYGYTF. Written as DNA, the CDR3 is TGTGCCAGCAGCTCTGACAAAAACTATGGCTACACCTTC.

V usage is TRBV5-1 and J usage is TRBJ2-2; no reliable D call. This CDR3 is built from 15 residues. V was cut by 2 bases and J by 2 bases, with 10 bases left in between. Germline values: CDR1 SGHRS, CDR2 YFSETQ. In DNA form, the CDR3 reads TGCGCCAGCAGCTTTAACTCAGAAAACACCGGGGAGCTGTTTTTT. Translation: CASSFNSENTGELFF.

This clonotype was seen repeatedly, ten times or more. The chain uses TRBV20-1 and TRBJ2-7; perhaps TRBD2 as D (6 bases). V gave up 7 bases and J gave up 3 bases, with 16 bases separating them. Germline CDR1 and CDR2: DFQATT and SNEGSKA (reference sequence). This CDR3 is 13 amino acids long. The DNA for the CDR3 is TGCAGTGGCGGGGATCCCCCTCTCTACGAGCAGTACTTC. Its protein is CSGGDPPLYEQYF.

The rearrangement joins TRBV7-9 to TRBJ1-4; D is unresolved. There are 15 residues in the CDR3. Germline V gene lookup returns CDR1 SEHNR and CDR2 FQNEAQ (reference sequence). The V end lost 1 base, the J end lost 7 bases, and 13 bases lay between the germline ends. Here the CDR3 reads CASSLESRWSEKLFF. The CDR3 region has the DNA TGTGCCAGCAGCTTAGAGAGCAGGTGGAGTGAAAAACTGTTTTTT.

This clonotype came up many times. The genes are TRBV2 and TRBJ1-1, with 8 bases identical to TRBD1. The V gene end was trimmed by 6 bases and the J gene end by 8 bases; junction bases not matched to a gene: 8. The germline gives CDR1 SNHLY, CDR2 FYNNEI. This CDR3 has 13 amino acids. CDR3 loop: CASSLDREAEAFF. The CDR3, as DNA: TGTGCCAGCAGCTTGGACAGGGAAGCGGAAGCTTTCTTT.

This clonotype was detected only a few times. Written as DNA, the CDR3 is TGCGCCAGCAGCCCACGAAGAGGAGAGACCCAGTACTTC. This codes for CASSPRRGETQYF. V and J are TRBV4-1 and TRBJ2-5; D gene ambiguous. With 4 bases removed from V and 4 bases from J, the gap between germline ends came to 10 bases. CDR3 size: 13 residues. Per the germline V gene, CDR1 is MGHRA and CDR2 is YSYEKL.